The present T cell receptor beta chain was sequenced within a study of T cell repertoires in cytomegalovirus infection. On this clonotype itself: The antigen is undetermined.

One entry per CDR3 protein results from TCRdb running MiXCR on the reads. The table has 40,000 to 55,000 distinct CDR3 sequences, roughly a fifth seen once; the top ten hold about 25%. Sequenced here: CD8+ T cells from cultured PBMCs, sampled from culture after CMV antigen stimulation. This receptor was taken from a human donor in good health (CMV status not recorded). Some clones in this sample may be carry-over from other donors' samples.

CDR3 DNA sequence: TGTGCCAGCAGTAAGACAGGGAATCCCTACGAGCAGTACTTC. Amino acids: CASSKTGNPYEQYF. The rearrangement joins TRBV6-1 to TRBJ2-7, with 7 bases matching TRBD1. Germline loops: CDR1 MNHNS, CDR2 SASEGT. V dropped 5 bases and J dropped 2; count of bases not matched to a gene: 6. The CDR3 is 14 residues long.